The clone carrying this T cell receptor (beta chain) was detected ten times or more. Its matching antigen is unknown. CDR1 and CDR2 from the germline V gene are LGHDT and YNNKEL (reference sequence). This CDR3 has 14 residues. Trimming removed 3 bases from V and 6 bases from J; junction bases left unmatched: 4. Then a second PCR, running roughly 7 to 11 cycles, was carried out with a sample-barcoded 5' primer and a J-beta primer mix. Each CDR3 protein is one row after TCRdb ran MiXCR on the 5' RACE reads. The sample lists about 1.6 million distinct CDR3 sequences; 34% were seen once. A minimum of 5 micrograms of total RNA was extracted per sample. The sample originates from a study of blood T cells in healthy people across ages. Findings of the study overall: The study lacked donor CMV status, which possibly confounded expanded clonotype changes.

The clonotype comes from a young woman in good health. This sequence joins TRBV3-1 and TRBJ2-7, with 11 bases lining up with TRBD2. The sequenced sample consisted of blood. DNA for the CDR3: TGTGCCAGCAGCCACGGACTAGCGGGTGGCGAGCAGTACTTC. It is translated as CASSHGLAGGEQYF.